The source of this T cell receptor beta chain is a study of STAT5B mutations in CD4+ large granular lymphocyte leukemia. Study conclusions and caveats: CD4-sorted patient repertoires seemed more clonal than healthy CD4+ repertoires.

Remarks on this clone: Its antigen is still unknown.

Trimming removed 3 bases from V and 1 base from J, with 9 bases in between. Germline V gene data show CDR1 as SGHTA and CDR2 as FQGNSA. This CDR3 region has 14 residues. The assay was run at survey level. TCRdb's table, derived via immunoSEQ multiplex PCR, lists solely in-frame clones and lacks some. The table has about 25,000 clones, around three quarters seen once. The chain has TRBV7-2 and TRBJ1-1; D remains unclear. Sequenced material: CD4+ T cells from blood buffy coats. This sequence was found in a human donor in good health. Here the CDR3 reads CASSFNRANTEAFF. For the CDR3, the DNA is TGTGCCAGCAGCTTTAATAGAGCGAACACTGAAGCTTTCTTT. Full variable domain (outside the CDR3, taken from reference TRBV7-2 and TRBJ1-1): GAGVSQSPSNKVTEKGKDVELRCDPISGHTALYWYRQSLGQGLEFLIYFQGNSAPDKSGLPSDRFSAERTGGSVSTLTIQRTQQEDSAVYLCASSFNRANTEAFFGQGTRLTVV.